These 4 T cell receptor beta chains were all obtained from the same sample, sequenced in a study of T cells after yellow fever vaccination. TCRdb itself ran the 5' RACE reads through MiXCR, one entry per CDR3 protein. The sample records some 150,000 distinct CDR3 sequences, around 8.5% being singletons. The sequencing here drew on CD8+ T cells sorted from PBMCs, taken 45 days after the yellow fever booster vaccination. The receptors derive from a man between 18 and 35 years old who received the YFV17D yellow fever vaccine.

The chain joins TRBV12-3 or TRBV12-4 to TRBJ1-2; TRBD1 aligns across 8 bases. This CDR3 comprises 15 residues. Trimming took 6 bases from V and 7 from J; bases not matched to a gene: 13. This CDR3 is CASSPGQGSFGGYTF. The CDR3 bases are TGTGCCAGCAGCCCCGGACAGGGCTCGTTCGGTGGCTACACCTTC.

This clonotype was found a few times. The V call is TRBV11-2, the J call TRBJ2-1; no firm D call. Trimming took 4 bases from V and 6 from J, leaving 7 bases between them. The CDR3 length is 12 residues. CDR1 is SGHAT and CDR2 is FQNNGV in the germline V gene. The CDR3 is CASSSFGNEQFF. The CDR3 DNA reads as TGTGCCAGCAGCTCCTTTGGCAATGAGCAGTTCTTC.

This clonotype was recorded a few times. This sequence joins TRBV27 and TRBJ2-1; D gene ambiguous. The CDR3 has 15 residues. Looked up from germline, CDR1 is MNHEY and CDR2 is SMNVEV (reference sequence). Trimming stripped 6 bases from V and 0 bases from J, with 12 bases between. The CDR3 sequence is CASRTRHSSYNEQFF. For the CDR3, the DNA is TGTGCCAGCAGGACCAGACACAGCTCCTACAATGAGCAGTTCTTC.

A few counts support this clonotype. The rearrangement joins TRBV6-1 to TRBJ2-7; D is unresolved. V shed 1 base and J shed 2 bases, with 12 bases lying between them. Germline-derived CDR1 and CDR2 are MNHNS and SASEGT. The CDR3 runs 15 residues. In DNA form, the CDR3 reads TGTGCCAGCAGTGAAGATAGAACAGAACCCTACGAGCAGTACTTC. Its translation is CASSEDRTEPYEQYF.